The count of the clone carrying this T cell receptor beta chain is one. Its antigen is as yet unknown. The data belong to a study of shared clonotypes between healthy human individuals. Study results and limitations: Naive subsets generally exceeded memory subsets in estimated richness. Even with large depth, rarefaction showed that sorted-subset sequencing was incomplete.

Repertoires were generated with immunoSEQ multiplex PCR, while TCRdb's copy carries only in-frame clones and drops some. The sample yields 950,000 to 1,100,000 clones, more than 65% seen once. Donors were healthy HIV-negative adults without recently reported acute infections or vaccinations. CD4+ cells yielded CD45RA+ naive and CD45RA-negative memory subsets. Germline lookup yields CDR1 SGHDN and CDR2 FVKESK. CDR3 length: 14 amino acids. The V and J ends lost 3 bases and 7 bases respectively, with 13 bases between them. The rearrangement links TRBV14 to TRBJ2-1; a possible D gene is TRBD2 (6 bases). The receptor was derived from a man younger than 35 in good health. Input material: memory CD4+ T cells sorted from blood. Noted subset: CD45RA-negative fraction. The CDR3 is CASSHYGSGNEQFF. The CDR3, as DNA: TGTGCCAGCAGCCATTACGGGAGCGGTAATGAGCAGTTCTTC.